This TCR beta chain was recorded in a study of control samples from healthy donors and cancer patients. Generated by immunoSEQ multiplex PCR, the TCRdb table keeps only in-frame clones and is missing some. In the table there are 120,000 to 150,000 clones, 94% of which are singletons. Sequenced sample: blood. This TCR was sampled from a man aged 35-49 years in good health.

The CDR3 nucleotides are TGTGCCAGCAGCTCCACCAGGCGGGGTGAGGACTATGGCTACACCTTC. Its translation: CASSSTRRGEDYGYTF. V is TRBV7-9 and J is TRBJ1-2; D not resolved. This CDR3 spans 16 amino acids. The V end was cut by 4 bases, the J end by 3 bases, with 18 bases between. Germline V gene lookup returns CDR1 SEHNR and CDR2 FQNEAQ (reference sequence).